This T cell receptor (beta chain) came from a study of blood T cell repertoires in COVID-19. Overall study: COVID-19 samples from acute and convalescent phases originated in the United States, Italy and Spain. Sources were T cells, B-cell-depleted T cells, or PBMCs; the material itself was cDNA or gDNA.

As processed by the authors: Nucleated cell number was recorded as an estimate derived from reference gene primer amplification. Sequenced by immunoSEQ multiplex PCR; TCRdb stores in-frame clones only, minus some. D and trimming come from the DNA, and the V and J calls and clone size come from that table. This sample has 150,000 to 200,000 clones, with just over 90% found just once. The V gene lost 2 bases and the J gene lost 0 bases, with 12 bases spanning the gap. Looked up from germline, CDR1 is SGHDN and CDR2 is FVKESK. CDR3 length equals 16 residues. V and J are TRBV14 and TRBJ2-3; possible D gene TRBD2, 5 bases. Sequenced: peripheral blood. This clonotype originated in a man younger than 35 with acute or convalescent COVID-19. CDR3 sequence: CASSQRGLYSTDTQYF. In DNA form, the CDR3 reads TGTGCCAGCAGCCAAAGAGGACTGTATAGCACAGATACGCAGTATTTT.